The following is a T cell receptor (beta chain) sequence with its context. No antigen is known for it. The sample is drawn from a study of long-term antiretroviral therapy in people with HIV. Survey-level immunoSEQ v3.0 assays were run. Libraries were prepared by immunoSEQ multiplex PCR; TCRdb keeps only in-frame clonotypes and omits some of them. The repertoire holds some 34,000 clones, approximately 96% seen once, with under 3% in the top ten. All donors provided no fewer than one pre-ART and no fewer than two post-ART PBMC samples. CDR1 is LNHNV, CDR2 YYDKDF, per germline (reference sequence). Trimming took off 5 bases at V and 1 base at J, with 14 bases between the two ends. This CDR3 contains 15 residues. Study outcomes and limitations: Clones expanded before ART dominated the repertoire at all time points. Information on adherence, resistance and therapy changes was unavailable. Among HIV repertoires, CDR3 length ranges were narrower than those of controls.

The sequence was collected from a man in his thirties or forties with HIV. This specimen consisted of unsorted PBMCs, obtained 6.5 to 6.6 years after starting antiretroviral therapy. The rearrangement uses TRBV15 and TRBJ2-5, with D unresolved. DNA of the CDR3: TGTGCCACCAGCGTGCCCGGAGCAAGCCAAGAGACCCAGTACTTC. Its translation is CATSVPGASQETQYF.